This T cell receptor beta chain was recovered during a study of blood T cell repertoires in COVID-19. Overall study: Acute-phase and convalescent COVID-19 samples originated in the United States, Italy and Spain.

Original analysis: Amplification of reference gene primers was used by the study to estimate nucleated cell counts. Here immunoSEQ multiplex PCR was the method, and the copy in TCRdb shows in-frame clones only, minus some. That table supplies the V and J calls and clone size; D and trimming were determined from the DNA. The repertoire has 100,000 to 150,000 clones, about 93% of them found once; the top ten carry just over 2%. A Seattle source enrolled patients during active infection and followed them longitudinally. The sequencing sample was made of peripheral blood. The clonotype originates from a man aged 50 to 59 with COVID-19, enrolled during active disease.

The CDR3 sequence: CASSLQGSNYGYTF. In DNA, the CDR3 is TGCGCCAGCAGCTTACAGGGAAGTAACTATGGCTACACCTTC. V and J are TRBV5-1 and TRBJ1-2; D possibly corresponds to TRBD1 (6 bases). The CDR3 is made up of 14 amino acids. The germline V gene encodes CDR1 SGHRS and CDR2 YFSETQ. Trimming cost V 2 bases and J 1 base, with 9 bases left between them.